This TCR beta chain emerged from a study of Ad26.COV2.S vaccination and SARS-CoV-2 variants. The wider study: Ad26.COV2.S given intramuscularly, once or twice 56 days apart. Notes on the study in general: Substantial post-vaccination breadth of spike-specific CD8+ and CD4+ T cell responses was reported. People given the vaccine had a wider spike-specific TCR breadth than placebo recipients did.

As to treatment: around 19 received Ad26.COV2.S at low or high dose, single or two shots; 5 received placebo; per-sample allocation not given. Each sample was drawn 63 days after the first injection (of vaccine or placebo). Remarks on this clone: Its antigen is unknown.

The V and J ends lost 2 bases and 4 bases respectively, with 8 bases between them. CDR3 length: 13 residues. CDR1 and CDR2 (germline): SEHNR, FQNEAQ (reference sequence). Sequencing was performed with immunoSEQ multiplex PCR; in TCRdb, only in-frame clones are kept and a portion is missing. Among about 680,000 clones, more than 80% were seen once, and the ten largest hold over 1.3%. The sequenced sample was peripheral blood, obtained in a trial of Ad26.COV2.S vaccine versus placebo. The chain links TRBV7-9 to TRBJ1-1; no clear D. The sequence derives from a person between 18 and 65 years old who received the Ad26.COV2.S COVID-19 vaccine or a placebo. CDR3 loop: CASSLMVATEAFF. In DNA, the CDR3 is TGTGCCAGCAGCTTAATGGTAGCCACTGAAGCTTTCTTT. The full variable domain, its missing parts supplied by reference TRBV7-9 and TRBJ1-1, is DTGVSQNPRHKITKRGQNVTFRCDPISEHNRLYWYRQTLGQGPEFLTYFQNEAQLEKSRLLSDRFSAERPKGSFSTLEIQRTEQGDSAMYLCASSLMVATEAFFGQGTRLTVV.